These 6 T cell receptor beta chains share one sample of origin, sequenced in a study of a mutant IDH1 vaccine in newly diagnosed glioma. Antigens for these TCRs are unknown. Time point described: week 23, last vaccination. Vaccinated patients received 300 ug of mutant IDH1 20-mer peptide per dose, with topical imiquimod. Assay: immunoSEQ multiplex PCR; the TCRdb copy retains only in-frame clones and omits some. The top ten clones hold roughly a sixth of a sample with approximately 30,000 clones, about four fifths of them seen once. The sample consisted of PBMCs, taken from a glioma patient whose treatment included an IDH1 peptide vaccine. The receptors shown here come from a woman in her twenties or thirties with glioma.

J is TRBJ2-2 and V is TRBV2, with 14 bases identical to TRBD2. Germline V gene sequence: CDR1 SNHLY, CDR2 FYNNEI. The CDR3 length is 16 residues. J lost 6 bases, V lost 4 bases, and 4 bases had no gene match. CDR3 sequence: CASSVKTSGGAGELFF. CDR3 DNA sequence: TGTGCCAGCAGTGTAAAGACTAGCGGGGGGGCCGGGGAGCTGTTTTTT.

This chain connects TRBV5-1 to TRBJ1-2; TRBD1 agrees at 7 bases. After removal of 2 bases from V and 5 bases from J, the junction contained 6 bases not matched to a gene. This CDR3 comprises 14 residues. The germline gives CDR1 SGHRS, CDR2 YFSETQ. In DNA, the CDR3 is TGCGCCAGCAGCTTTCAGGGGGTAGGATATGGCTACACCTTC. It specifies CASSFQGVGYGYTF.

The gene calls are TRBV29-1 and TRBJ2-1; a weak D match, TRBD2 (7 bases). This CDR3 is built from 13 residues. The V gene lost 6 bases and the J gene lost 8 bases, with 17 bases spanning the gap. Germline V gene sequence: CDR1 SQVTM, CDR2 ANQGSEA. The CDR3 is CSVGGGQIYEQFF. CDR3 DNA: TGCAGCGTGGGGGGGGGCCAAATCTATGAGCAGTTCTTC.

The rearrangement uses TRBV7-2 and TRBJ2-1, with TRBD2 identical over 15 bases. Germline V lookup: CDR1 SGHTA, CDR2 FQGNSA. The length of the CDR3 is 17 residues. Trimming at V came to 5 bases and at J to 5 bases, leaving 7 bases not matched to a gene. The chain's CDR3 is CASSPWTSGGVDNEQFF. CDR3 nucleotide sequence: TGTGCCAGCAGCCCCTGGACTAGCGGGGGGGTTGACAATGAGCAGTTCTTC.

The chain has TRBV7-9 and TRBJ2-7; 9 bases agree with TRBD1. Germline trimming cut 0 bases from V and 2 bases from J; bases unmatched to any gene: 8. Germline CDR1 is SEHNR and CDR2 is FQNEAQ (reference sequence). The CDR3 covers 17 residues. The CDR3 nucleotides read TGTGCCAGCAGCTTAGCGGAGGGGACAGGGCCCGCCTACGAGCAGTACTTC. Its protein product is CASSLAEGTGPAYEQYF.

In DNA form, the CDR3 reads TGTGCCACCGAACCCGGGGGGACAGGGGACTACGAGCAGTACTTC. Protein: CATEPGGTGDYEQYF. V is TRBV6-1 and J is TRBJ2-7, with 10 bases lining up with TRBD1. CDR1 MNHNS and CDR2 SASEGT come from the germline V gene. This CDR3 region has 15 residues. V trimming: 10 bases; J trimming: 3 bases; junction bases outside the gene matches: 12.